The 12 T cell receptor beta chains below all came from one sample that was sequenced in a study of T-cell memory formation after mild COVID-19. TCRdb recomputed calls from the 5' RACE reads with MiXCR, one row per CDR3 protein. The sample records under 70,000 distinct CDR3 sequences, 9.3% being singletons. The sequencing sample was made of PBMCs or a T cell subset sorted from them (not recorded which). Every receptor here comes from a man aged 18 to 29 who had mild COVID-19 (a few samples of this study predate the infection). Cell type and time point are not known.

V and J are TRBV19 and TRBJ2-1; TRBD2 might be the D (5 bases). Germline CDR1 reads LNHDA; CDR2 reads SQIVND (reference sequence). Between the trimmed V and J ends, which lost 3 bases and 5 bases, there was a span of 14 bases. The CDR3 is 15 residues long. CDR3 in amino acids: CASSIWSGSDNEQFF. CDR3 sequence (DNA): TGTGCCAGTAGTATTTGGTCGGGGTCGGACAATGAGCAGTTCTTC. Drawing the rest from reference TRBV19 and TRBJ2-1, the complete variable domain is DGGITQSPKYLFRKEGQNVTLSCEQNLNHDAMYWYRQDPGQGLRLIYYSQIVNDFQKGDIAEGYSVSREKKESFPLTVTSAQKNPTAFYLCASSIWSGSDNEQFFGPGTRLTVL.

This clonotype has a handful of counts. The gene calls are TRBV10-1 and TRBJ2-2; no clear D gene. V shed 11 bases and J shed 4 bases, with 11 bases lying between them. The CDR3 extends over 12 amino acids. Germline CDR1 WNHNN, CDR2 SYGVQD (reference sequence). The chain's CDR3 is CAVHGCTGELFF. CDR3 coding DNA: TGCGCCGTGCATGGTTGCACCGGGGAGCTGTTTTTT.

The V gene is TRBV28, the J gene TRBJ2-1, with 12 nucleotides matching TRBD2. Per germline, CDR1 MDHEN and CDR2 SYDVKM. With 6 bases clipped from V and 5 bases from J, the junction kept 5 bases outside the gene matches. The CDR3 runs to 15 residues. CDR3 in DNA: TGTGCCAGCAGCCTACTAGCGGGGGGCAACAATGAGCAGTTCTTC. Protein: CASSLLAGGNNEQFF.

The rearrangement links TRBV24-1 to TRBJ2-2, with D possibly being TRBD1 (5 bases). This CDR3 comprises 16 residues. V dropped 6 bases and J dropped 2 bases, with 15 bases sitting between them. Germline values: CDR1 KGHDR, CDR2 SFDVKD. The CDR3 protein is CATSTGWGSNTGELFF. In DNA form, the CDR3 reads TGTGCCACCAGTACAGGATGGGGTTCAAACACCGGGGAGCTGTTTTTT.

This clonotype was detected only a few times. DNA for the CDR3: TGTGCCAGCAGCGCCACAGGGGTTCAGTACTTC. As protein: CASSATGVQYF. V gene TRBV5-5 combines with J gene TRBJ2-4; 7 positions match TRBD1. This CDR3 has 11 amino acids. V shed 4 bases and J 11 bases; nucleotides not matched to a gene: 3. Germline values: CDR1 SGHKS, CDR2 YYEKEE (reference sequence).

The table lists this clonotype with many counts. This rearrangement joins TRBV20-1 to TRBJ2-1; D is possibly TRBD2 (5 bases). With 2 bases removed from V and 4 bases from J, the gap between germline ends came to 9 bases. This CDR3 is 13 amino acids long. Germline lookup yields CDR1 DFQATT and CDR2 SNEGSKA (reference sequence). In nucleotides, the CDR3 is TGCAGTGCTAGAAGCGGCCATTACAATGAGCAGTTCTTC. Its protein is CSARSGHYNEQFF.

This clonotype was seen at least ten times. The gene calls are TRBV7-2 and TRBJ2-1, with 7 bases that match TRBD1. The CDR3 sequence is 14 residues long. From germline, CDR1 is SGHTA and CDR2 FQGNSA. Trimming took 3 bases from V and 1 from J; bases not matched to a gene: 0. The CDR3 spells CASSLGQSYNEQFF. CDR3 bases: TGTGCCAGCAGCTTGGGACAGTCCTACAATGAGCAGTTCTTC.

This clonotype was seen more than once but under ten times. V usage is TRBV4-1 and J usage is TRBJ2-2; possible D gene TRBD2, 5 bases. The V end lost 6 bases, the J end lost 4 bases, and 12 bases lay between the germline ends. The V gene's germline CDR1 is MGHRA and CDR2 YSYEKL. The CDR3 has 14 amino acids. The CDR3 DNA is TGCGCCAGCAGAGACCGGGGTGGCACCGGGGAGCTGTTTTTT. This encodes CASRDRGGTGELFF.

The chain couples TRBV5-1 to TRBJ2-1; 8 positions match TRBD1. The CDR3 extends over 16 amino acids. After removal of 4 bases from V and 2 bases from J, the junction contained 8 bases not matched to a gene. Germline CDR1 and CDR2: SGHRS and YFSETQ. The CDR3 DNA sequence: TGCGCCAGCAGCGCTCTGACAGGGGTCCCCTACAATGAGCAGTTCTTC. This codes for CASSALTGVPYNEQFF.

This clonotype was counted between two and nine times. The J gene is TRBJ2-7, the V gene TRBV9; no firm D call. CDR3 length: 15 amino acids. Germline V gene lookup returns CDR1 SGDLS and CDR2 YYNGEE. The ends were cut back, 0 bases at V and 7 bases at J, with 17 bases in the middle. CDR3 in DNA: TGTGCCAGCAGCGTAGGTTCAGAGAAGCGTCGGGAGCAGTACTTC. Encoded protein: CASSVGSEKRREQYF.

This clonotype has only a few counts. The chain recombines TRBV4-3 with TRBJ2-1; 8 bases line up with TRBD2. Germline trimming cut 4 bases from V and 5 bases from J; bases unmatched to any gene: 16. The CDR3 is made up of 18 amino acids. The germline CDR1 and CDR2 sequences are LGHNA and YSLEER. The CDR3 spells CASSLLWGGGLVHNEQFF. The DNA of the CDR3 is TGCGCCAGCAGCCTCCTTTGGGGTGGGGGACTAGTCCACAATGAGCAGTTCTTC.

This clonotype was seen at least ten times. The CDR3 DNA is TGCGCCAGCAGCTCGGGACTAGCGGACTCCTACAATGAGCAGTTCTTC. This sequence encodes CASSSGLADSYNEQFF. V and J are TRBV5-1 and TRBJ2-1; 11 bases agree with TRBD2. The CDR3 covers 16 residues. Germline CDR1 SGHRS, CDR2 YFSETQ. V trimming: 3 bases; J trimming: 0 bases; junction bases outside the gene matches: 2. The variable domain in full, completed from reference TRBV5-1 and TRBJ2-1, reads KAGVTQTPRYLIKTRGQQVTLSCSPISGHRSVSWYQQTPGQGLQFLFEYFSETQRNKGNFPGRFSGRQFSNSRSEMNVSTLELGDSALYLCASSSGLADSYNEQFFGPGTRLTVL.